Below are 30 T cell receptor beta chains sequenced from a single sample in a study of control samples from healthy donors and cancer patients. The method was immunoSEQ multiplex PCR; TCRdb's version includes in-frame clones alone and lacks a portion of them. The data contain fewer than 110,000 clones, around 89% of them singletons. Input material: PBMCs. The receptor source for this set is a man in his fifties or sixties with lung cancer.

This chain uses TRBV27 with TRBJ2-1; 7 bases match TRBD1. The CDR3 has 15 amino acids. The V segment lost 5 bases and the J segment 2 bases; nucleotides outside the gene matches: 6. Germline CDR1 reads MNHEY; CDR2 reads SMNVEV (reference sequence). CDR3 in DNA: TGTGCCAGCAGTGGTACAGACAGGGCCTACAATGAGCAGTTCTTC. Translating gives CASSGTDRAYNEQFF.

The rearrangement links TRBV5-1 to TRBJ2-5; a weak D match, TRBD1 (5 bases). This CDR3 comprises 15 residues. V lost 4 bases and J lost 2, with 15 bases in between. CDR1 is SGHRS and CDR2 is YFSETQ in the germline V gene. The chain's CDR3 is CASSPTMGRQETQYF. Written as DNA, the CDR3 is TGCGCCAGCAGCCCGACGATGGGGCGTCAAGAGACCCAGTACTTC.

A single count supports this clone. V gene TRBV10-3 combines with J gene TRBJ1-2; D is perhaps TRBD1 (6 bases). The CDR3 is made up of 13 amino acids. Germline values: CDR1 ENHRY, CDR2 SYGVKD. Trimming stripped 6 bases from V and 3 bases from J, with 11 bases between. CDR3 residues: CAIRTQGYYGYTF. The CDR3 DNA sequence: TGTGCCATCAGAACACAGGGTTACTATGGCTACACCTTC.

This clone has a handful of counts. This rearrangement joins TRBV27 to TRBJ1-5; possibly TRBD1 for D (6 bases). The CDR3 consists of 14 residues. V lost 2 bases, J lost 3 bases, and 8 bases lay in between. Germline V lookup: CDR1 MNHEY, CDR2 SMNVEV (reference sequence). CDR3 DNA: TGTGCCAGCAGTTTAGGGGACATCAATCAGCCCCAGCATTTT. Amino acids: CASSLGDINQPQHF.

The rearrangement uses TRBV5-5 and TRBJ1-1; possible D gene TRBD1, 6 bases. The CDR3 extends over 17 amino acids. Between the trimmed V and J ends, which lost 0 bases and 6 bases, there was a span of 21 bases. Germline V gives CDR1 SGHKS, CDR2 YYEKEE (reference sequence). The CDR3 coding sequence is TGTGCCAGCAGCTTGGGGCAGGACAGCCGGGGATTCTCTGAAGCTTTCTTT. Amino acids: CASSLGQDSRGFSEAFF. The full variable domain, rest sourced from reference TRBV5-5 and TRBJ1-1, is DAGVTQSPTHLIKTRGQQVTLRCSPISGHKSVSWYQQVLGQGPQFIFQYYEKEERGRGNFPDRFSARQFPNYSSELNVNALLLGDSALYLCASSLGQDSRGFSEAFFGQGTRLTVV.

The V call is TRBV6-5, the J call TRBJ1-4; 7 bases line up with TRBD1. This CDR3 comprises 14 residues. Germline CDR1 MNHEY, CDR2 SVGAGI. Germline trimming cut 0 bases from V and 10 bases from J; bases unmatched to any gene: 5. The DNA of the CDR3 is TGTGCCAGCAGTTACTCGTCCAGGGGGGGAAAACTGTTTTTT. Amino acid sequence: CASSYSSRGGKLFF.

The chain uses TRBV29-1 and TRBJ2-5; 11 positions agree with TRBD1. V shed 4 bases and J 2 bases; nucleotides not matched to a gene: 6. The germline CDR1 and CDR2 sequences are SQVTM and ANQGSEA. CDR3 length: 15 residues. DNA for the CDR3: TGCAGCGTTGTGGGGAGGGACAGGGGGCAAGAGACCCAGTACTTC. Protein sequence: CSVVGRDRGQETQYF.

V usage is TRBV6-1 and J usage is TRBJ2-7; D is uncertain. V was trimmed by 0 bases and J by 3 bases, leaving 0 bases between them. The CDR3 has 11 amino acids. From germline, CDR1 is MNHNS and CDR2 SASEGT. CDR3 residues: CASSEAYEQYF. CDR3 nucleotides: TGTGCCAGCAGTGAAGCCTACGAGCAGTACTTC.

This chain joins TRBV7-3 and TRBJ1-5; D gene ambiguous. CDR1 is SGHTA, CDR2 FQGTGA, per germline. Trimming removed 4 bases at V and 4 bases at J, with 8 bases between. The CDR3 consists of 13 residues. The CDR3 DNA follows: TGTGCCAGCAGCTCTAATTCAAATCAGCCCCAGCATTTT. Residues: CASSSNSNQPQHF.

This chain's CDR3 is CASSQRDRETQYF. CDR3 in DNA: TGTGCCAGCAGCCAACGGGACCGTGAGACCCAGTACTTC. V usage is TRBV12-3 or TRBV12-4 and J usage is TRBJ2-5, with D perhaps given as TRBD1 or TRBD2 (5 bases each). This CDR3 comprises 13 residues. Trimming pared 6 bases from V and 5 bases from J, leaving 13 bases between.

This chain links TRBV7-8 with TRBJ2-7; no clear D gene. Germline V gene sequence: CDR1 SGHVS, CDR2 FQNEAQ. The germline V and J ends were trimmed by 4 bases and 4 bases, with 8 bases remaining between them. This CDR3 is built from 12 residues. In DNA, the CDR3 is TGTGCCAGCAGCTCTAGTGGGTACGAGCAGTACGTC. This gives the protein CASSSSGYEQYV.

The chain carries TRBV5-6 and TRBJ1-2; D is ambiguous. The CDR3 consists of 11 residues. The germline V gene has CDR1 SGHDT and CDR2 YYEEEE. V was trimmed by 2 bases and J by 1 base, leaving 0 bases between them. The CDR3 region has the DNA TGTGCCAGCAGCTTTAACTATGGCTACACCTTC. Its protein product is CASSFNYGYTF.

In this sample, this clone turned up once. This sequence joins TRBV5-1 and TRBJ2-7; no firm D call. Deletions cut 8 bases from V and 4 bases from J, with 13 bases between. The V gene's germline CDR1 is SGHRS and CDR2 YFSETQ. The CDR3 has 12 residues. The CDR3 sequence: CASRRQLYEQYV. The CDR3 region has the DNA TGCGCCAGTAGACGGCAGTTGTACGAGCAGTACGTC.

This sequence joins TRBV18 and TRBJ2-7; D ambiguous. Trimming shortened V by 2 bases and J by 2 bases, and 13 bases separated the two germline ends. Germline lookup yields CDR1 KGHSH and CDR2 LQKENI. The CDR3 length is 15 residues. For the CDR3, the DNA is TGTGCCAGCTCACCAGCGAGACATACAACCTACGAGCAGTACTTC. Its protein product is CASSPARHTTYEQYF.

The chain links TRBV5-6 to TRBJ1-1, with D tentatively TRBD1 (5 bases). The CDR3 loop spans 15 amino acids. Trimming stripped 1 base from V and 1 base from J, with 11 bases between. Germline lookup yields CDR1 SGHDT and CDR2 YYEEEE. The CDR3 coding sequence is TGTGCCAGCAGCTTGCGGGGGGTGGCGAACACTGAAGCTTTCTTT. This codes for CASSLRGVANTEAFF.

The chain is built from TRBV6-6 and TRBJ2-1, with D possibly TRBD2 on 6 matching bases. V was shortened by 6 bases and J by 2 bases, with 17 bases between the two germline ends. CDR1 MNHNY and CDR2 SVGAGI come from the germline V gene (reference sequence). The CDR3 length is 16 residues. For the CDR3, the DNA is TGTGCCAGCAGGCCCGCCCTAGCGTCCCCCTACAATGAGCAGTTCTTC. It specifies CASRPALASPYNEQFF.

The chain joins TRBV5-4 to TRBJ1-1; D is unresolved. Germline V gives CDR1 SGHNT, CDR2 YYREEE (reference sequence). The germline V and J ends were trimmed by 4 bases and 0 bases, with 13 bases remaining between them. This CDR3 has 15 amino acids. CDR3 nucleotide sequence: TGTGCCAGCAGCAGGAAGACGGTACTGAACACTGAAGCTTTCTTT. Its translation: CASSRKTVLNTEAFF.

V and J are TRBV6-4 and TRBJ2-3; TRBD2 matches 8 bases. The junction had 6 bases not matched to a gene; V was cut back by 5 bases and J by 2 bases. Looked up from germline, CDR1 is MRHNA and CDR2 is SNTAGT. This CDR3 has 15 residues. CDR3: CASSLSGGPTDTQYF. The CDR3 DNA sequence: TGTGCCAGCAGTTTAAGCGGGGGACCCACAGATACGCAGTATTTT.

This chain uses TRBV7-2 with TRBJ2-3; 8 bases map to TRBD1. After removal of 1 base from V and 3 bases from J, the junction contained 6 bases not matched to a gene. The CDR3 consists of 16 residues. CDR1 and CDR2 (germline): SGHTA, FQGNSA. In DNA, the CDR3 is TGTGCCAGCAGCTTAGGTGACAGGGGAACTACAGATACGCAGTATTTT. It yields the protein CASSLGDRGTTDTQYF.

In nucleotides, the CDR3 is TGTGCCATCAGTGATCAGGGGCCGCTAAATCAGCCCCAGCATTTT. It specifies CAISDQGPLNQPQHF. The chain carries TRBV10-3 and TRBJ1-5; the D gene is possibly TRBD1 (6 bases). This CDR3 has 15 amino acids. Trimming pared 3 bases from V and 4 bases from J, leaving 13 bases between. Looked up from germline, CDR1 is ENHRY and CDR2 is SYGVKD.

This chain connects TRBV5-1 to TRBJ2-5; TRBD1 matches at 9 bases. V gave up 4 bases and J gave up 7 bases; unmatched junction bases: 17. Germline lookup yields CDR1 SGHRS and CDR2 YFSETQ. CDR3 size: 17 residues. The CDR3 region has the DNA TGCGCCAGCAGCACGGACCCATTGGGACAGGGCCCCTGGACCCAGTACTTC. Its protein product is CASSTDPLGQGPWTQYF.

V usage is TRBV3-1 (or the pseudogene TRBV3-2) and J usage is TRBJ2-5; 12 bases are a match to TRBD2. Germline V gene lookup returns CDR1 LGHDT and CDR2 YNNKEL (reference sequence). The CDR3 is made up of 18 amino acids. The ends lost 5 bases at V and 0 bases at J; junction bases unmatched: 10. The CDR3 protein is CASSSPTSGGRNQETQYF. The CDR3 region has the DNA TGTGCCAGCAGCAGTCCTACTAGCGGGGGGCGAAACCAAGAGACCCAGTACTTC.

This chain uses TRBV18 with TRBJ1-4; 8 nucleotides align to TRBD1. This CDR3 has 17 amino acids. The V and J ends lost 5 bases and 2 bases, in that order; junction bases with no gene match: 10. The germline V gene has CDR1 KGHSH and CDR2 LQKENI. CDR3 bases: TGTGCCAGCTCAGCGTCACAGGGGGTTCGGACTAATGAAAAACTGTTTTTT. It is translated as CASSASQGVRTNEKLFF.

The table lists this clone with a count of one. V is TRBV7-3 and J is TRBJ2-3, with 7 bases that match TRBD1. Germline assignment: CDR1 SGHTA and CDR2 FQGTGA. The CDR3 is 16 amino acids. Trimming took 5 bases from V and 5 from J; bases not matched to a gene: 13. CDR3 in DNA: TGTGCCAGCAGCCTTGCCGGGACAGTCTCTGGAGATACGCAGTATTTT. Translating it yields CASSLAGTVSGDTQYF.

J is TRBJ1-3 and V is TRBV3-1 (or the pseudogene TRBV3-2); no definite D call. This CDR3 has 16 amino acids. Germline lookup yields CDR1 LGHDT and CDR2 YNNKEL (reference sequence). V lost 5 bases, J lost 1 base, and 15 bases lay in between. Here the CDR3 DNA reads TGTGCCAGCAGCACCCCGACAAGGAGTTCTGGAAACACCATATATTTT. Translation gives CASSTPTRSSGNTIYF.

The chain has TRBV6-1 and TRBJ1-6, with D uncertain. V was clipped by 3 bases and J by 10 bases, with 16 bases between them. Germline CDR1 MNHNS, CDR2 SASEGT. The CDR3 runs to 15 residues. CDR3 region: CASSDAGLYRSPLHF. DNA of the CDR3: TGTGCCAGCAGTGACGCGGGCCTCTACAGATCACCCCTCCACTTT.

The CDR3 DNA reads TGTGCCAGCAGCTCGAGTCCGACCCAAGAGACCCAGTACTTC. The encoded protein is CASSSSPTQETQYF. This rearrangement joins TRBV7-2 to TRBJ2-5; D is undetermined. CDR3 length equals 14 residues. Trimming took off 4 bases at V and 1 base at J, with 10 bases between the two ends. From germline, CDR1 is SGHTA and CDR2 FQGNSA.

The chain employs TRBV6-2 or TRBV6-3 and TRBJ1-4, with a possible D match to TRBD1 (5 bases). Between the trimmed V and J ends, which lost 2 bases and 2 bases, there was a span of 9 bases. Germline loops: CDR1 MNHEY, CDR2 SVGEGT. The CDR3 is 15 residues long. As DNA, the CDR3 is TGTGCCAGCAGTTACGGAGGGGTCACTAATGAAAAACTGTTTTTT. Translation gives CASSYGGVTNEKLFF.

The chain has TRBV9 and TRBJ1-2; no reliable D call. V was pared by 1 base and J by 6 bases, with 7 bases between. This CDR3 spans 12 amino acids. Germline loops: CDR1 SGDLS, CDR2 YYNGEE. CDR3 nucleotides: TGTGCCAGCAGCGTATCCCGGGATGGCTACACCTTC. It yields the protein CASSVSRDGYTF.

This chain connects TRBV5-1 to TRBJ2-5; TRBD1 is a possible D gene (6 bases). The CDR3 totals 15 residues. Germline V gene sequence: CDR1 SGHRS, CDR2 YFSETQ. Trimming cost V 0 bases and J 5 bases, with 14 bases left between them. This chain's CDR3 is CASSLGAGVGETQYF. Written as DNA, the CDR3 is TGCGCCAGCAGCTTGGGAGCAGGGGTCGGGGAGACCCAGTACTTC.